The clone carrying this T cell receptor (beta chain) was observed many times. One entry per CDR3 protein results from TCRdb running MiXCR on the 5' RACE reads. The sample carries 40,000 to 65,000 distinct CDR3 sequences, around 24% recorded once. After removal of 4 bases from V and 5 bases from J, the junction contained 8 bases not matched to a gene. Germline assignment: CDR1 SGHRS and CDR2 YFSETQ. The CDR3 is 14 amino acids. The receptor's source is a female donor with breast cancer. Sequencing input: tumor-infiltrating naive CD4+ T cells sorted from the breast tumor. The sample's subset: naive CD4+ T cells, CD4+CD45RA+CD25-. The V and J genes are TRBV5-1 and TRBJ2-5; TRBD1 matches at 7 bases. The CDR3 DNA is TGCGCCAGCAGCCCCCGCACAGGGGACGAGACCCAGTACTTC. Amino acid sequence: CASSPRTGDETQYF.